A single sample is the source of the 3 T cell receptor beta chains below, sequenced in a study of Ad26.COV2.S vaccination and SARS-CoV-2 variants. Here immunoSEQ multiplex PCR was the method, and the copy in TCRdb shows in-frame clones only, minus some. The sample records about 680,000 clones, around 89% being singletons. Treatment: 15 to 20 received Ad26.COV2.S at low or high dose, single or two shots; roughly five received placebo; per-sample allocation not given. The samples were gathered on day 63 after the first injection of vaccine or placebo. The specimen was peripheral blood, collected in a trial of Ad26.COV2.S vaccine versus placebo. The receptors here all came from a person aged 18-60 years who received the Ad26.COV2.S COVID-19 vaccine or a placebo.

The rearrangement uses TRBV3-1 (or the pseudogene TRBV3-2) and TRBJ2-6, with 8 nucleotides matching TRBD2. CDR3 size: 13 residues. The V and J ends lost 5 bases and 8 bases, in that order; junction bases with no gene match: 2. Germline V CDR1 and CDR2: LGHDT, YNNKEL (reference sequence). Here the CDR3 reads CASSGGRSNVLTF. The CDR3 nucleotides read TGTGCCAGCAGCGGCGGGAGGTCCAACGTCCTGACTTTC.

The chain has TRBV18 and TRBJ2-7; D might be TRBD1 or TRBD2, each matching 5 bases. V gave up 6 bases and J gave up 0 bases, with 18 bases separating them. Germline V gives CDR1 KGHSH, CDR2 LQKENI. The CDR3 runs 16 residues. This CDR3 is CASSPLRDGTSYEQYF. CDR3 DNA sequence: TGTGCCAGCTCGCCGCTCAGGGACGGAACCTCCTACGAGCAGTACTTC.

The rearrangement joins TRBV7-2 to TRBJ2-2, with 10 bases aligning to TRBD1. The CDR3 extends over 16 amino acids. The germline V gene has CDR1 SGHTA and CDR2 FQGNSA. V shed 2 bases and J 1 base; nucleotides not matched to a gene: 1. This chain's CDR3 is CASSLWTGGNTGELFF. In nucleotides, the CDR3 is TGTGCCAGCAGCTTATGGACAGGGGGGAACACCGGGGAGCTGTTTTTT. The full variable domain, completed using reference TRBV7-2 and TRBJ2-2, is GAGVSQSPSNKVTEKGKDVELRCDPISGHTALYWYRQSLGQGLEFLIYFQGNSAPDKSGLPSDRFSAERTGGSVSTLTIQRTQQEDSAVYLCASSLWTGGNTGELFFGEGSRLTVL.